Listed here is a single TCR beta chain. What it binds is unknown. Likely unrecorded immune exposures existed in these nominally healthy donors. PCR employed 60 Vbeta and 13 Jbeta primers. Clones were read by immunoSEQ multiplex PCR, and TCRdb kept only the in-frame ones, dropping some. The sample holds roughly 200,000 clones; approximately 80% are singletons and the top ten take approximately 2.9%. This sample is part of a study of cytomegalovirus exposure and HLA in healthy donors. For the study at large: The Caucasian-associated ancestry cluster contained 81% of the 300 to 450 genotyped donors. Whole-study findings and limits: DRB1 had the most TCR associations and HLA-C the fewest, a later analysis found, with rates varying by HLA locus. Across all donors, roughly uniform sequencing depth was an assumption of the presence/absence analyses.

Between the trimmed V and J ends, which lost 3 bases and 2 bases, there was a span of 7 bases. Germline V gene lookup returns CDR1 KGHSH and CDR2 LQKENI. The CDR3 runs to 13 residues. Sequenced: PBMCs. This chain uses TRBV18 with TRBJ2-5; D is perhaps TRBD1 (6 bases). This clonotype originated in a female donor in good health and CMV-seronegative. In DNA, the CDR3 is TGTGCCAGCTCACCGGGACATCAAGAGACCCAGTACTTC. Protein product: CASSPGHQETQYF.